One and the same sample provided the 14 T cell receptor beta chains below, sequenced in a study of control samples from healthy donors and cancer patients. Libraries were prepared by immunoSEQ multiplex PCR; TCRdb keeps only in-frame clonotypes and omits some of them. The data show 90,000 to 110,000 clones, 83% seen once. Sequencing used blood. The receptors derive from a woman in her fifties or sixties in good health.

The CDR3 loop reads CATSVGTGDYTDTQYF. The CDR3 region has the DNA TGTGCCACCAGTGTAGGGACAGGGGATTACACAGATACGCAGTATTTT. The rearrangement joins TRBV24-1 to TRBJ2-3, with TRBD1 matching over 10 bases. V was pared by 5 bases and J by 2 bases, with 6 bases of the junction left unmatched. CDR1 is KGHDR, CDR2 SFDVKD, per germline. There are 16 residues in the CDR3.

V is TRBV7-2 and J is TRBJ1-6; TRBD1 agrees at 10 bases. Germline values: CDR1 SGHTA, CDR2 FQGNSA. V shed 5 bases, J shed 4 bases, and the junction held 5 bases outside the gene matches. The CDR3 consists of 16 residues. This chain's CDR3 is CASSGRDRGYNSPLHF. The CDR3 region has the DNA TGTGCCAGCAGCGGCCGGGACAGGGGATATAATTCACCCCTCCACTTT.

The chain carries TRBV18 and TRBJ1-1; TRBD1 agrees at 7 bases. Germline loops: CDR1 KGHSH, CDR2 LQKENI. Trimming cost V 6 bases and J 2 bases; bases outside gene matches: 9. The CDR3 contains 15 residues. CDR3: CASSPGAGGNTEAFF. The CDR3 region has the DNA TGTGCCAGCTCTCCCGGGGCAGGGGGTAACACTGAAGCTTTCTTT.

This chain links TRBV7-9 with TRBJ1-6, with TRBD1 matching over 7 bases. The CDR3 spans 15 residues. Losses at the gene ends were 4 bases for V and 7 bases for J; bases not matched to a gene: 7. Germline CDR1 and CDR2: SEHNR and FQNEAQ (reference sequence). DNA for the CDR3: TGTGCCAGCAGCTCATCACAGGGGAGCAATTCACCCCTCCACTTT. Its translation is CASSSSQGSNSPLHF.

The rearrangement uses TRBV19 and TRBJ1-2, with unresolved D. CDR3 size: 13 residues. V was shortened by 5 bases and J by 6 bases, with 13 bases between the two germline ends. Looked up from germline, CDR1 is LNHDA and CDR2 is SQIVND (reference sequence). CDR3 sequence: CASSPRSLDGYTF. In nucleotides, the CDR3 is TGTGCCAGTAGTCCAAGGAGCCTCGATGGCTACACCTTC.

The rearrangement uses TRBV3-1 (or the pseudogene TRBV3-2) and TRBJ2-5; TRBD2 agrees at 14 bases. Germline CDR1 and CDR2: LGHDT and YNNKEL (reference sequence). The V and J ends lost 4 bases and 5 bases, in that order; junction bases with no gene match: 6. The CDR3 runs to 16 residues. CDR3 nucleotide sequence: TGTGCCAGCAGCCGACCGGGACTAGCGGGGGATGAGACCCAGTACTTC. This sequence encodes CASSRPGLAGDETQYF.

This clone was counted a few times. This chain uses TRBV5-6 with TRBJ2-1; D is undetermined. In germline, CDR1 is SGHDT, CDR2 YYEEEE. CDR3 length: 15 amino acids. The V and J ends lost 3 bases and 0 bases respectively, with 10 bases between them. In DNA form, the CDR3 reads TGTGCCAGCAGCTCCAGTCGTAGCTCCTACAATGAGCAGTTCTTC. Translation: CASSSSRSSYNEQFF.

As regards this clone: This same CDR3 is encoded by further DNA sequences in the sample. V gene TRBV5-6 combines with J gene TRBJ1-5; maybe TRBD1 (5 bases). V dropped 2 bases and J dropped 11 bases, with 23 bases sitting between them. The germline V gene has CDR1 SGHDT and CDR2 YYEEEE. This CDR3 comprises 16 residues. The CDR3 region has the DNA TGTGCCAGCAGCTTCATGACCGCCGATCCGGGGGGGGCCCAGCATTTT. Residues: CASSFMTADPGGAQHF.

The chain has TRBV6-1 and TRBJ2-2; TRBD1 matches at 8 bases. J lost 5 bases, V lost 2 bases, and 7 bases had no gene match. The CDR3 is 16 residues long. The germline V gene has CDR1 MNHNS and CDR2 SASEGT. The CDR3 protein is CASSETGQGGTGELFF. CDR3 bases: TGTGCCAGCAGTGAAACAGGACAGGGTGGAACCGGGGAGCTGTTTTTT.

The chain joins TRBV6-2 or TRBV6-3 to TRBJ1-5; 11 positions agree with TRBD1. CDR1 is MNHEY, CDR2 SVGEGT, per germline. Trimming took 2 bases from V and 7 from J; bases not matched to a gene: 10. CDR3 length equals 17 residues. The chain's CDR3 is CASSYVGQGARNQPQHF. DNA for the CDR3: TGTGCCAGCAGTTACGTAGGACAGGGGGCACGAAACCAGCCCCAGCATTTT.

CDR3 DNA sequence: TGTGCCAGCAGCTTAGTACAGGGCCAGACCCAGTACTTC. It encodes CASSLVQGQTQYF. The genes are TRBV11-3 and TRBJ2-5, with D possibly being TRBD1 (6 bases). The CDR3 totals 13 residues. The germline CDR1 and CDR2 sequences are SGHNT and YENEEA. V lost 1 base, J lost 6 bases, and 9 bases lay in between.

This clone was found a few times. The V and J genes are TRBV18 and TRBJ1-5; TRBD1 aligns across 7 bases. This CDR3 is 15 amino acids long. Germline CDR1 is KGHSH and CDR2 is LQKENI. V was pared by 2 bases and J by 4 bases, with 5 bases of the junction left unmatched. In nucleotides, the CDR3 is TGTGCCAGCTCACCAGGGACAGACAAAAATCAGCCCCAGCATTTT. Protein: CASSPGTDKNQPQHF.

The CDR3 DNA is TGCGCCAGCAGAAACGGGGAGCTGTTTTTT. This gives the protein CASRNGELFF. The chain links TRBV10-1 to TRBJ2-2, with unresolved D. This CDR3 has 10 residues. With 6 bases removed from V and 7 bases from J, the gap between germline ends came to 3 bases. Looked up from germline, CDR1 is WNHNN and CDR2 is SYGVQD (reference sequence).

This rearrangement joins TRBV29-1 to TRBJ2-1; 12 bases map to TRBD2. The CDR3 runs 15 residues. Germline V gene sequence: CDR1 SQVTM, CDR2 ANQGSEA. J gave up 4 bases and V 8 bases, and 9 bases lay outside the gene matches. The CDR3 DNA reads TGCAGCTCCGGGACTAGCGGGCTGGGATACAATGAGCAGTTCTTC. Translation: CSSGTSGLGYNEQFF.